This T cell receptor beta chain was obtained from a study of CD8+ T cells in alopecia areata. Findings of the study overall: Any link of baseline CD8+ expansion to response, resting on one nonresponder, remains uncertain. Tofacitinib produced a significant decrease in scalp clonality and in expanded CD8+ clones among the top 100. Many expanded lesional clones stayed in scalp and blood while on tofacitinib.

Documented treatment: oral pan-JAK inhibitor, 5-10 mg twice daily. Peripheral blood samples and lesional scalp punch biopsies were obtained from alopecia areata patients. RNA extraction and reverse transcription yielded cDNA as sequencing template. Assay: immunoSEQ multiplex PCR; the TCRdb copy retains only in-frame clones and omits some. The data show about 220,000 clones, less than 75% seen once. For this clone: The antigen remains undetermined.

The sequence derives from a human donor with alopecia areata. Sequencing was performed on CD4+ T cells sorted from blood, taken at week 4, from a patient treated with tofacitinib.

The CDR3 sequence: CGRTPDRGYGYTF. In DNA, the CDR3 is TGTGGCAGGACTCCCGACAGAGGCTATGGCTACACCTTC. The J gene is TRBJ1-2, the V gene TRBV5-8; a possible D gene is TRBD1 (5 bases). The CDR3 spans 13 residues. Germline values: CDR1 SGHTS, CDR2 YDEGEE.